One and the same sample provided the 19 T cell receptor beta chains below, sequenced in a study of immune heterogeneity within non-small cell lung tumors. Multiplex PCR employing 32 V and 13 J primers generated amplicons of the TCR beta CDR3. TCRdb used MiXCR to reprocess the multiplex PCR reads, holding one entry per CDR3 protein. The table includes some 11,000 distinct CDR3 sequences, approximately 20% detected once. The authors used about 610 ng of bulk tumor genomic DNA per sample as template. From each primary tumor, several far-apart biopsies were obtained during surgery. With untreated, newly diagnosed non-small cell lung cancer, the patients went on to undergo curative surgery. The specimen was lung tumor tissue. These receptors were taken from a man between 60 and 75 years old with non-small cell lung cancer.

The CDR3: CASKQGKLYQETQYF. In nucleotides, the CDR3 is TGTGCCAGCAAGCAGGGGAAATTGTACCAAGAGACCCAGTACTTC. The V and J genes are TRBV6-1 and TRBJ2-5, with D perhaps TRBD1 (6 bases). CDR1 and CDR2 from the germline V gene are MNHNS and SASEGT. Trimming removed 7 bases at V and 0 bases at J, with 15 bases between. CDR3 length equals 15 residues.

This clonotype rates as large (0.1 to 1%). The chain combines TRBV5-1 with TRBJ2-2; a possible D gene is TRBD1 (5 bases). This CDR3 spans 12 amino acids. Germline CDR1 reads SGHRS; CDR2 reads YFSETQ. V lost 4 bases and J 13 bases, leaving 14 bases between the germline ends. CDR3 region: CASSPDSQGLFF. CDR3 nucleotide sequence: TGCGCCAGCAGCCCCGACTCCCAGGGGCTGTTTTTT.

This clonotype was observed at least ten times. The V and J genes are TRBV18 and TRBJ2-4; D possibly uses TRBD1 or TRBD2 (6 bases each). Trimming shortened V by 2 bases and J by 6 bases, and 11 bases separated the two germline ends. CDR3 length equals 14 residues. Per the germline V gene, CDR1 is KGHSH and CDR2 is LQKENI. The DNA of the CDR3 is TGTGCCAGCTCACCAAGGGGGGAAAGAAACATTCAGTACTTC. Translated: CASSPRGERNIQYF. The full variable domain, with the rest looked up from reference TRBV18 and TRBJ2-4, is NAGVMQNPRHLVRRRGQEARLRCSPMKGHSHVYWYRQLPEEGLKFMVYLQKENIIDESGMPKERFSAEFPKEGPSILRIQQVVRGDSAAYFCASSPRGERNIQYFGAGTRLSVL.

This clonotype was observed a handful of times. CDR3 loop: CAWGGQVDTIYF. In DNA, the CDR3 is TGTGCCTGGGGGGGGCAGGTTGACACCATATATTTT. The chain recombines TRBV30 with TRBJ1-3; a possible D gene is TRBD1 (6 bases). The CDR3 contains 12 residues. CDR1 GTSNPN and CDR2 SVGIG come from the germline V gene (reference sequence). V was trimmed by 5 bases and J by 8 bases, leaving 13 bases between them.

This clonotype is medium-sized within its sample. The gene calls are TRBV12-3 or TRBV12-4 and TRBJ1-1; weak D call: TRBD1 (5 bases). This CDR3 contains 13 residues. Between the trimmed V and J ends, which lost 6 bases and 5 bases, there was a span of 13 bases. CDR3 protein: CASSRLQGTEAFF. Here the CDR3 DNA reads TGTGCCAGCAGCCGCCTCCAGGGTACTGAAGCTTTCTTT.

This clonotype showed up just once. This sequence joins TRBV7-8 and TRBJ2-7; tentatively, D is TRBD1 or TRBD2 (6 bases each). The CDR3 totals 15 residues. The V end was cut by 5 bases, the J end by 5 bases, with 19 bases between. The V gene's germline CDR1 is SGHVS and CDR2 FQNEAQ. The CDR3 here is CASSPEWGAPNEQYF. CDR3 in DNA: TGTGCCAGCAGCCCGGAATGGGGGGCCCCCAACGAGCAGTACTTC.

The chain recombines TRBV19 with TRBJ1-4; a possible D gene is TRBD1 (5 bases). CDR3 size: 17 residues. V was shortened by 2 bases and J by 5 bases, with 18 bases between the two germline ends. Germline V lookup: CDR1 LNHDA, CDR2 SQIVND (reference sequence). The CDR3 spells CASSIPGGAFGNEKLFF. As DNA, the CDR3 is TGTGCCAGTAGTATACCAGGAGGGGCTTTCGGGAATGAAAAACTGTTTTTT.

This clonotype was seen only a few times. This chain joins TRBV5-1 and TRBJ2-1; 8 bases agree with TRBD2. Per the germline V gene, CDR1 is SGHRS and CDR2 is YFSETQ. This CDR3 region has 15 residues. The V and J ends lost 4 bases and 4 bases, in that order; junction bases with no gene match: 7. DNA for the CDR3: TGCGCCAGCAGCGCAACTAGCGGACCATACAATGAGCAGTTCTTC. This sequence encodes CASSATSGPYNEQFF.

V is TRBV5-1 and J is TRBJ2-4, with unresolved D. V gave up 0 bases and J gave up 0 bases, with 10 bases separating them. Looked up from germline, CDR1 is SGHRS and CDR2 is YFSETQ. The CDR3 consists of 16 residues. The CDR3 coding sequence is TGCGCCAGCAGCTTGGGCCAGGATCTAGCCAAAAACATTCAGTACTTC. Translation: CASSLGQDLAKNIQYF.

This clonotype is deemed medium-sized. V and J are TRBV12-3 or TRBV12-4 and TRBJ2-7; 7 bases are shared with TRBD2. The junction had 11 bases not matched to a gene; V was cut back by 6 bases and J by 3 bases. The CDR3 is 15 residues long. DNA of the CDR3: TGTGCCAGCAGCCCCCAGGGCGGGGGAATCTACGAGCAGTACTTC. Encoded protein: CASSPQGGGIYEQYF.

This clonotype was recorded once. Without the conserved terminal phenylalanine or tryptophan, this CDR3 likely stems from a read error. Because the CDR3's place on the DNA is in doubt, the DNA is left out and the CDR3 is given as listed by TCRdb. The chain joins TRBV20-1 to TRBJ2-4; TRBD2, as called in the table, went unchecked against the DNA. The germline V gene has CDR1 DFQATT and CDR2 SNEGSKA (reference sequence). The CDR3 region is 15 residues in length, termini included. CDR3 sequence: CSARVGIRDEQYFGP.

By frequency in the sample, this clonotype is medium-sized. The chain combines TRBV20-1 with TRBJ2-2; D might be TRBD2 (6 bases). Germline V CDR1 and CDR2: DFQATT, SNEGSKA (reference sequence). Trimming took off 6 bases at V and 7 bases at J, with 24 bases between the two ends. The CDR3 contains 16 residues. The CDR3 DNA follows: TGCAGTGCCGATAGGGGTGGGTCCAAGGAGGGCGGGGAGCTGTTTTTT. Amino acids: CSADRGGSKEGGELFF.

This clonotype was counted once. The rearrangement uses TRBV3-1 and TRBJ1-5; 9 bases fit TRBD1. V shed 9 bases and J 7 bases; nucleotides not matched to a gene: 10. Looked up from germline, CDR1 is LGHDT and CDR2 is YNNKEL (reference sequence). There are 14 residues in the CDR3. CDR3 in amino acids: CARSAGTGSQPQHF. CDR3 in DNA: TGTGCCAGAAGCGCGGGGACAGGGAGCCAGCCCCAGCATTTT.

To note about this clonotype: One end of the junction is discordant with germline, which a read error may explain. The chain is built from TRBV9 and TRBJ2-2; tentative D call: TRBD2 (6 bases). CDR1 and CDR2 (germline): SGDLS, YYNGEE. The CDR3 runs 16 residues. The CDR3 nucleotides read TGTGCCATCAGCCCCCGAGGCGGGGCGAACACCGGGGAGCTGTTTTTT. It translates to CAISPRGGANTGELFF.

By its share, this clonotype is medium-sized. The J gene is TRBJ2-7, the V gene TRBV20-1, with 8 bases aligning to TRBD1. In germline, CDR1 is DFQATT, CDR2 SNEGSKA (reference sequence). The V and J ends lost 1 base and 7 bases, in that order; junction bases with no gene match: 6. CDR3 length equals 13 residues. DNA for the CDR3: TGCAGTGCTAGAGCCCCACGGACAGGGGAGCAGTACTTC. Protein: CSARAPRTGEQYF.

This clonotype was seen just once. The chain is built from TRBV28 and TRBJ2-3, with 13 positions matching TRBD2. V gave up 4 bases and J gave up 4 bases; unmatched junction bases: 11. The germline V gene encodes CDR1 MDHEN and CDR2 SYDVKM. There are 18 residues in the CDR3. The CDR3 sequence: CASSSTGGLAGPPDTQYF. The CDR3 bases are TGTGCCAGCAGTTCCACGGGGGGACTAGCGGGACCCCCAGATACGCAGTATTTT. The variable domain in full, completed from reference TRBV28 and TRBJ2-3, reads DVKVTQSSRYLVKRTGEKVFLECVQDMDHENMFWYRQDPGLGLRLIYFSYDVKMKEKGDIPEGYSVSREKKERFSLILESASTNQTSMYLCASSSTGGLAGPPDTQYFGPGTRLTVL.

The chain uses TRBV5-6 and TRBJ2-1; 7 bases are a match to TRBD2. V shed 4 bases and J 3 bases; nucleotides not matched to a gene: 4. Germline V CDR1 and CDR2: SGHDT, YYEEEE. The length of the CDR3 is 14 residues. CDR3 bases: TGTGCCAGCAGCCAGCTAGCGGACTACAATGAGCAGTTCTTC. It specifies CASSQLADYNEQFF. Variable domain in full (rest from reference TRBV5-6 and TRBJ2-1): DAGVTQSPTHLIKTRGQQVTLRCSPKSGHDTVSWYQQALGQGPQFIFQYYEEEERQRGNFPDRFSGHQFPNYSSELNVNALLLGDSALYLCASSQLADYNEQFFGPGTRLTVL.

This clonotype is categorized as medium-sized. The chain employs TRBV12-3 or TRBV12-4 and TRBJ1-4, with 10 positions matching TRBD1. The CDR3 extends over 14 amino acids. V shed 6 bases and J 8 bases; nucleotides not matched to a gene: 6. CDR3 protein: CASSRDRGYEKLFF. The CDR3 nucleotides are TGTGCCAGCAGCCGGGACAGGGGATACGAAAAACTGTTTTTT.

A remark on this clonotype: Given a much more abundant clone one base away, this may be a read error. In nucleotides, the CDR3 is TGTGCCTGGAGACCGTGGGTTTCAGGTGAAAAACCGTTTTTT. It encodes CAWRPWVSGEKPFF. The rearrangement uses TRBV30 and TRBJ1-4; D uncertain. The CDR3 has 14 residues. Germline V CDR1 and CDR2: GTSNPN, SVGIG (reference sequence).